This section outlines one T cell receptor (beta chain) sequence together with its context. Possible read error: a much larger clone is one base away. TCRdb redid the calling of the RT-PCR reads with MiXCR, one entry per CDR3 protein. The sample gives 530,000 or so distinct CDR3 sequences, around 25% of which show up once; approximately 1.9% is in the top ten. This sample was included in a study of response to subunit inactivated influenza vaccine. V was pared by 4 bases and J by 2 bases, with 8 bases between. Germline values: CDR1 SGHTA, CDR2 FQGNSA. The CDR3 has 14 residues. The receptor's source is a man in his fifties or sixties who received an inactivated influenza vaccine. This chain uses TRBV7-2 with TRBJ2-2, with a possible D match to TRBD1 (5 bases). This material consisted of CD4+ T cells sorted from PBMCs, taken roughly 5 days after vaccination. The CDR3 DNA is TGTGCCAGCAGCTGGGGCCTTAACACCGGGGAGCTGTTTTTT. As protein: CASSWGLNTGELFF.